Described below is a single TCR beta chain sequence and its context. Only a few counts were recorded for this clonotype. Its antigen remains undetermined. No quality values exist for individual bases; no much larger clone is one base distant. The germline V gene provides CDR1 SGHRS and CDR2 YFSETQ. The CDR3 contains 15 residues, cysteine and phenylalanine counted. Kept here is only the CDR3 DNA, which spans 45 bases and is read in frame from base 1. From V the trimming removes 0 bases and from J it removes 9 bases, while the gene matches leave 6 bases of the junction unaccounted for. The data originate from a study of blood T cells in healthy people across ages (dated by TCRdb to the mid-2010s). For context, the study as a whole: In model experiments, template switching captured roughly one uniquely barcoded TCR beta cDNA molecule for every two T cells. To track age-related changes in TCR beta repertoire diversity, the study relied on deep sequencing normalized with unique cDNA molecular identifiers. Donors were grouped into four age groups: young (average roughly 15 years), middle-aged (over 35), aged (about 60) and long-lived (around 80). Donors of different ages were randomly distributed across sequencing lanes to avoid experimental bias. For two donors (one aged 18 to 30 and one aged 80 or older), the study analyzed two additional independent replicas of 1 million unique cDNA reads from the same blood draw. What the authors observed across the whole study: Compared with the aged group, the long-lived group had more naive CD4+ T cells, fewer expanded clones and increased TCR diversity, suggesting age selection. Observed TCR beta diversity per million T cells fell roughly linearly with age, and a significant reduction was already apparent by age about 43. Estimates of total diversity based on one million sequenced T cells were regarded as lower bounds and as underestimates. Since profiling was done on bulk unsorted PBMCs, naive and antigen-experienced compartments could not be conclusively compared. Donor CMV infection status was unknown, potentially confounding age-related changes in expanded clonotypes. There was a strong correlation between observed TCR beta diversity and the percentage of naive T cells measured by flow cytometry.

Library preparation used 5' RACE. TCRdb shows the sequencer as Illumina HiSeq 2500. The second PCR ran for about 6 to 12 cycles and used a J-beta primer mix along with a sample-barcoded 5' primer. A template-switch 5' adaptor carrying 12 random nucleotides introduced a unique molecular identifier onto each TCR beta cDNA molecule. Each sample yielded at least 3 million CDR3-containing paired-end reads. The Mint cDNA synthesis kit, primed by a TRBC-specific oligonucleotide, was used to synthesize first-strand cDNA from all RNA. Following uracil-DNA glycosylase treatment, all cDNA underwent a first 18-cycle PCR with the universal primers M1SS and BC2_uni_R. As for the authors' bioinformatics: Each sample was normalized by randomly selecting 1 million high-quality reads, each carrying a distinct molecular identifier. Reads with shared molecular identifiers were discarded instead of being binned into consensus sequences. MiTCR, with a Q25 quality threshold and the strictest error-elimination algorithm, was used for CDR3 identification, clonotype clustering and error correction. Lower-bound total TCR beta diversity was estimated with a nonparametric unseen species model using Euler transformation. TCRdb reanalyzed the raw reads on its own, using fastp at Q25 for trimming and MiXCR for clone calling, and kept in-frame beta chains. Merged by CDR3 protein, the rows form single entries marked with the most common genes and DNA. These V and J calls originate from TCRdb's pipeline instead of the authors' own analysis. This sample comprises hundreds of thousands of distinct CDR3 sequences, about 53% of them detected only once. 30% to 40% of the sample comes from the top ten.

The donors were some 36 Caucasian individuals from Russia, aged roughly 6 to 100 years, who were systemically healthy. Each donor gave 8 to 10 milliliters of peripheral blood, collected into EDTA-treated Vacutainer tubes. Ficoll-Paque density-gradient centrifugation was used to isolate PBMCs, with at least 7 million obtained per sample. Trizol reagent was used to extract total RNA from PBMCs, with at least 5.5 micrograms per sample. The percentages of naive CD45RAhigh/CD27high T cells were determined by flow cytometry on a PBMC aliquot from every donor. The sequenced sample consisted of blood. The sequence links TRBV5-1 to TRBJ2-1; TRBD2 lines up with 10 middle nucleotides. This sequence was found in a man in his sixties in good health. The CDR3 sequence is CASSLDLAGVSEQFF. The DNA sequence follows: TGCGCCAGCAGCTTGGACCTAGCGGGGGTCAGTGAGCAGTTCTTC.